Below, 9 T cell receptor beta chains from the same sample are listed, as sequenced in a study of T-cell memory formation after mild COVID-19 (dated by TCRdb to 2020 to 2022). The library was built by means of 5' RACE. Sequencing was performed on an Illumina NovaSeq 6000. TCRdb ran its own pipeline on the public reads, namely fastp trimming at Q25 and MiXCR clone calling, and kept in-frame beta chains. Under each unique CDR3 protein, matching rows form one entry showing the most common genes and DNA. In all, the sample holds about 150,000 distinct CDR3 sequences, and 6% to 7% of those were seen once. Just over 2% of the sample goes to the ten largest clones. The sequencing sample was made of PBMCs or a T cell subset sorted from them (not recorded which). The receptors shown here come from an adult woman who had mild COVID-19 (a few samples of this study predate the infection). The sample titles of this study are shuffled in the database, so cell type and time point are left out; the donor was told from shared clones.

V gene TRBV30 combines with J gene TRBJ1-2; tentatively, D is TRBD1 (5 bases). Germline CDR1 reads GTSNPN; CDR2 reads SVGIG (reference sequence). The CDR3 covers 14 residues. Trimming left V 0 bases short and J 3 bases short, with 11 bases between. The CDR3 DNA is TGTGCCTGGAGTGTAGGCAGGGTTGACTATGGCTACACCTTC. Its protein is CAWSVGRVDYGYTF.

This clonotype showed up many times. V gene TRBV7-2 combines with J gene TRBJ2-7; 8 nucleotides line up with TRBD1. Germline CDR1 SGHTA, CDR2 FQGNSA. With 1 base clipped from V and 6 bases from J, the junction kept 8 bases outside the gene matches. There are 15 residues in the CDR3. The CDR3: CASSLVPDRVSEQYF. The CDR3 DNA reads TGTGCCAGCAGCTTAGTCCCGGACAGGGTCAGCGAGCAGTACTTC.

The gene calls are TRBV14 and TRBJ2-3, with 7 positions matching TRBD2. J gave up 2 bases and V 4 bases, and 3 bases lay outside the gene matches. The CDR3 is 14 residues long. CDR1 SGHDN and CDR2 FVKESK come from the germline V gene. The CDR3 DNA is TGTGCCAGCAGCCCGGGACTACCCACAGATACGCAGTATTTT. It codes for CASSPGLPTDTQYF.

A few counts support this clonotype. The rearrangement joins TRBV7-7 to TRBJ2-3; D not certain. In germline, CDR1 is SSHAT, CDR2 FNYEAQ (reference sequence). This CDR3 is 14 amino acids long. The germline V and J ends were trimmed by 6 bases and 6 bases, with 16 bases remaining between them. CDR3 amino acids: CASSLRPTADTQYF. CDR3 coding DNA: TGTGCCAGCAGTCTAAGGCCCACCGCGGATACGCAGTATTTT.

The chain combines TRBV2 with TRBJ1-1, with a tentative D call TRBD1 (5 bases). The CDR3 is 15 residues long. Trimming pared 6 bases from V and 0 bases from J, leaving 14 bases between. CDR1 SNHLY and CDR2 FYNNEI come from the germline V gene. The CDR3 DNA sequence: TGTGCCAGCAGCTTGGAGGGACGGATGAACACTGAAGCTTTCTTT. This encodes CASSLEGRMNTEAFF.

This clonotype turned up a few times. The chain joins TRBV2 to TRBJ2-7, with 7 bases fitting TRBD1. V gave up 6 bases and J gave up 6 bases; unmatched junction bases: 5. CDR3 length: 12 residues. Germline V gene lookup returns CDR1 SNHLY and CDR2 FYNNEI. DNA of the CDR3: TGTGCCAGCAGGGGCGACAGGGTCGAGCAGTACTTC. Protein: CASRGDRVEQYF.

Many counts were recorded for this clonotype. The chain joins TRBV7-2 to TRBJ2-1; D gene ambiguous. Germline loops: CDR1 SGHTA, CDR2 FQGNSA. The CDR3 totals 11 residues. The V and J ends lost 2 bases and 10 bases respectively, with 6 bases between them. The CDR3 spells CASSLRQEQFF. As DNA, the CDR3 is TGTGCCAGCAGCTTACGGCAGGAGCAGTTCTTC.

The chain is built from TRBV6-1 and TRBJ2-2, with unresolved D. The V end lost 3 bases, the J end lost 1 base, and 6 bases lay between the germline ends. Germline V gene data show CDR1 as MNHNS and CDR2 as SASEGT. The CDR3 runs 14 residues. The CDR3 region is CASSEVWNTGELFF. CDR3 nucleotides: TGTGCCAGCAGTGAGGTTTGGAACACCGGGGAGCTGTTTTTT.

The table lists this clonotype with a few counts. DNA of the CDR3: TGTGCCAGCAGTTACCCACAGGGGGCGCTATCTAGTGCTTTCTTT. Translating gives CASSYPQGALSSAFF. This chain joins TRBV12-3 or TRBV12-4 and TRBJ1-1; the match to TRBD1 covers 9 bases. The CDR3 runs 15 residues. Losses at the gene ends were 4 bases for V and 11 bases for J; bases not matched to a gene: 14.